This passage covers 13 T cell receptor beta chains from one sample sequenced in a study of patients and donors after allogeneic stem cell transplantation. Via MiXCR, TCRdb re-called the RT-PCR reads, giving one row per CDR3 protein. Among about a million distinct CDR3 sequences, under 20% were seen once, and the ten largest hold 5.5% to 6.5%. The source material was blood, either unsorted or a sorted T cell fraction (not recorded which). The receptor source for this set is a human donor who was either an allogeneic HSCT recipient or a stem cell or donor lymphocyte infusion donor (not recorded which). It is not recorded whose cells these are; they may come from a transplant donor.

This clonotype was picked up a small number of times. The chain has TRBV27 and TRBJ2-1, with 7 bases identical to TRBD2. The CDR3 sequence is 15 residues long. Germline values: CDR1 MNHEY, CDR2 SMNVEV (reference sequence). V dropped 4 bases and J dropped 5; count of bases not matched to a gene: 8. The CDR3 DNA reads as TGTGCCAGCAGTTCGACTAGCCGGTCAAACAATGAGCAGTTCTTC. Translation gives CASSSTSRSNNEQFF.

In its sample, this clonotype was seen a few times. The gene calls are TRBV3-1 and TRBJ1-5; TRBD1 agrees at 7 bases. Germline V lookup: CDR1 LGHDT, CDR2 YNNKEL (reference sequence). After removal of 3 bases from V and 2 bases from J, the junction contained 1 base not matched to a gene. CDR3 length equals 14 residues. The CDR3 sequence: CASSHTGGNQPQHF. The CDR3 DNA reads TGTGCCAGCAGCCACACAGGGGGCAATCAGCCCCAGCATTTT.

This clonotype was detected a few times. The gene calls are TRBV27 and TRBJ2-2; D is possibly TRBD1 or TRBD2 (5 bases each). CDR1 and CDR2 from the germline V gene are MNHEY and SMNVEV (reference sequence). Trimming left V 5 bases short and J 7 bases short, with 11 bases between. This CDR3 is 13 amino acids long. The CDR3 here is CASSPMGDGELFF. Here the CDR3 DNA reads TGTGCCAGCAGTCCTATGGGGGACGGGGAGCTGTTTTTT.

This chain joins TRBV11-1 and TRBJ1-2; 7 bases are a match to TRBD1. The germline V gene has CDR1 SGHAT and CDR2 FQDESV (reference sequence). With V trimmed by 4 bases and J by 6 bases, 8 bases remained unmatched. This CDR3 has 14 residues. The CDR3 protein is CASSSPTGSDGYTF. CDR3 bases: TGTGCCAGCAGCTCGCCGACAGGGTCGGATGGCTACACCTTC.

In its sample, this clonotype was seen a few times. The chain joins TRBV7-6 to TRBJ2-5; no clear D. This CDR3 is 14 amino acids long. V lost 5 bases to trimming and J lost 5 bases, with 15 bases between them. The germline V gene encodes CDR1 SGHVS and CDR2 FNYEAQ. The CDR3 loop is CASSISPSRETQYF. The CDR3 coding sequence is TGTGCCAGCAGCATCTCTCCCTCACGGGAGACCCAGTACTTC.

This clonotype was seen a few times. This chain connects TRBV6-1 to TRBJ2-1; TRBD2 matches 11 bases. CDR1 and CDR2 (germline): MNHNS, SASEGT. The CDR3 is made up of 15 amino acids. V shed 3 bases, J shed 4 bases, and the junction held 2 bases outside the gene matches. The chain's CDR3 is CASSEGLADYNEQFF. The CDR3 nucleotides are TGTGCCAGCAGTGAGGGACTAGCGGATTACAATGAGCAGTTCTTC.

This clonotype was seen at least ten times. The CDR3 loop reads CASSYNPANEKLFF. As DNA, the CDR3 is TGCGCCAGCAGCTACAACCCGGCGAATGAAAAACTGTTTTTT. The chain recombines TRBV5-1 with TRBJ1-4; D is undetermined. The CDR3 is 14 residues long. Germline CDR1 reads SGHRS; CDR2 reads YFSETQ. V lost 3 bases, J lost 5 bases, and 11 bases lay in between.

This clonotype has a handful of counts. The genes are TRBV9 and TRBJ2-3; TRBD2 matches 13 bases. The CDR3 has 17 amino acids. The germline V gene encodes CDR1 SGDLS and CDR2 YYNGEE. V lost 3 bases to trimming and J lost 2 bases; unmatched junction nucleotides: 6. The CDR3 nucleotides are TGTGCCAGCAGCGCCTACGGGACTAGCGGGGCCACAGATACGCAGTATTTT. Translating it yields CASSAYGTSGATDTQYF.

This clonotype was counted between two and nine times. The gene calls are TRBV29-1 and TRBJ2-3; TRBD1 matches at 7 bases. This CDR3 region has 12 residues. The junction had 7 bases not matched to a gene; V was cut back by 7 bases and J by 6 bases. Germline CDR1 SQVTM, CDR2 ANQGSEA. DNA of the CDR3: TGCAGCGGCCGCAACAGGGGTGATACGCAGTATTTT. Translated: CSGRNRGDTQYF.

The chain links TRBV12-3 or TRBV12-4 to TRBJ2-5; TRBD1 agrees at 9 bases. This CDR3 region has 15 residues. The V gene end was trimmed by 3 bases and the J gene end by 5 bases; junction bases not matched to a gene: 7. The CDR3 DNA follows: TGTGCCAGCAGTTTGGGGACAGGGATATTGGAGACCCAGTACTTC. Amino acid sequence: CASSLGTGILETQYF.

This clonotype was seen at least ten times. This chain connects TRBV6-4 to TRBJ1-6; 7 nucleotides agree with TRBD1. V gave up 5 bases and J gave up 9 bases; unmatched junction bases: 7. CDR3 length: 14 amino acids. Germline values: CDR1 MRHNA, CDR2 SNTAGT. The chain's CDR3 is CASSSQGVSSPLHF. CDR3 nucleotide sequence: TGTGCCAGCAGTTCGCAGGGGGTTAGTTCACCCCTCCACTTT.

The chain carries TRBV18 and TRBJ2-3; D may be TRBD1 (5 bases). CDR1 is KGHSH, CDR2 LQKENI, per germline. V shed 2 bases and J shed 0 bases, with 9 bases lying between them. The CDR3 totals 15 residues. Here the CDR3 DNA reads TGTGCCAGCTCACCAGTAGGGGCTAGCACAGATACGCAGTATTTT. It encodes CASSPVGASTDTQYF.

This clonotype was observed a few times. This chain links TRBV20-1 with TRBJ2-3; a weak D match, TRBD2 (6 bases). Germline assignment: CDR1 DFQATT and CDR2 SNEGSKA (reference sequence). This CDR3 contains 18 residues. Trimming removed 0 bases from V and 2 bases from J, with 21 bases in between. CDR3 DNA: TGCAGTGCTAGAGACCCCACAGTTCTGGCGGGACTCACAGATACGCAGTATTTT. Amino acids: CSARDPTVLAGLTDTQYF.